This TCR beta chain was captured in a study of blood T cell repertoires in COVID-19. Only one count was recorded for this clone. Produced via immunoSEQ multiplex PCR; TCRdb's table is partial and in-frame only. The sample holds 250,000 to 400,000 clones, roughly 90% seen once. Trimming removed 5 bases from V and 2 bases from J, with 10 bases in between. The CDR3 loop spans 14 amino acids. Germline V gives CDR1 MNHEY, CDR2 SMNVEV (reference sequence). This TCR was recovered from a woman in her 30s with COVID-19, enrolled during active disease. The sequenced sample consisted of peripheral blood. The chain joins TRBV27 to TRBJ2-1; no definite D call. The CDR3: CASSIRQTYNEQFF. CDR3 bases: TGTGCCAGCAGTATTAGACAAACCTACAATGAGCAGTTCTTC.